This T cell receptor (beta chain) was obtained from a study of T cells in Graves' hyperthyroidism and ophthalmopathy. V lost 3 bases to trimming and J lost 10 bases; unmatched junction nucleotides: 3. Germline V lookup: CDR1 MNHEY, CDR2 SMNVEV (reference sequence). CDR3 length: 14 amino acids. Uncontrolled infection, other autoimmune disease, pregnancy or lactation led to exclusion. It was at first hyperthyroidism diagnosis, before any ophthalmopathy symptoms, that the blood sample was taken. This clonotype has ten or more counts. Researchers amplified the TCR beta CDR3 regions from RNA transcripts. HTBI primers were employed in a first-round RT-PCR of the TCR CDR3. TCRdb reprocessed the multiplex PCR reads via MiXCR and lists one record per CDR3 protein. This sample has about 360,000 distinct CDR3 sequences, with approximately 14% found just once.

What was sequenced was blood. The chain employs TRBV27 and TRBJ1-6, with 10 positions matching TRBD1. This TCR derives from a woman younger than 30 with Graves' hyperthyroidism that later progressed to Graves' ophthalmopathy. The chain's CDR3 is CASSFGTGVSPLHF. The CDR3 nucleotides are TGTGCCAGCAGTTTCGGGACAGGGGTGTCACCCCTCCACTTT.